This T cell receptor (beta chain) was identified during a study of cytomegalovirus exposure and HLA in healthy donors. Study-wide points: Most TCRs appeared rarely, but some public TCRs recurred in many donors. Some TCR beta chains (164 of them) were listed as cytomegalovirus-associated. Reportedly, cytomegalovirus status was diagnosed with high sensitivity and specificity.

The length of the CDR3 is 15 residues. The germline V gene has CDR1 MDHEN and CDR2 SYDVKM. V lost 6 bases and J lost 4; bases outside the gene matches: 10. Here immunoSEQ multiplex PCR was the method, and the copy in TCRdb shows in-frame clones only, minus some. Counted here are 95,000 to 150,000 clones, roughly 90% occurring once; the ten biggest clones make up approximately 2%. To note about this clone: What it binds is not known.

This chain links TRBV28 with TRBJ1-1, with TRBD1 matching over 8 bases. This sequence was found in a woman between 18 and 29 years old in good health and CMV-seronegative. Sequenced input: PBMCs. CDR3 residues: CASSSPGGRGTEAFF. The CDR3 nucleotides read TGTGCCAGCAGCTCCCCAGGGGGCCGGGGCACTGAAGCTTTCTTT.